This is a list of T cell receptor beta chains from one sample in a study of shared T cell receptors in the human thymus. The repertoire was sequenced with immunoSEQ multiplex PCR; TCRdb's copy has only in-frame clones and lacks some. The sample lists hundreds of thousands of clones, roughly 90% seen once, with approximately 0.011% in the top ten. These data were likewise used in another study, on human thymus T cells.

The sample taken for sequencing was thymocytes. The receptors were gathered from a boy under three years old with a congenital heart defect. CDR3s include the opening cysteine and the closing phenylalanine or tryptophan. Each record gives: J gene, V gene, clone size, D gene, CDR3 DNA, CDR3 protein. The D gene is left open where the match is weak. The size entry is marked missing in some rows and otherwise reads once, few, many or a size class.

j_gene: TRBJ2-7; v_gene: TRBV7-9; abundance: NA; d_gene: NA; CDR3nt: TGTGCCAGCAGCTCCTGGGCCGGATCCTACGAGCAGTACTTC; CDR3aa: CASSSWAGSYEQYF
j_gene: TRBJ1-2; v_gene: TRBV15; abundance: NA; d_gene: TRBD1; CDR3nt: TGTGCCACCAGCAGAGGAGGGCAGGGGGAGGACTATGGCTACACCTTC; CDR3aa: CATSRGGQGEDYGYTF
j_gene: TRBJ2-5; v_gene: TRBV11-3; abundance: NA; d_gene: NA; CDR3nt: TGTGCCAGCAGCAATCCCAGGGGCAGGGAGACCCAGTACTTC; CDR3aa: CASSNPRGRETQYF
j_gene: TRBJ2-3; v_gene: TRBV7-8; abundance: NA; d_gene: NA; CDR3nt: TGTGCCAGCAGCTTTACCGGGAGTGCAGATACGCAGTATTTT; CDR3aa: CASSFTGSADTQYF
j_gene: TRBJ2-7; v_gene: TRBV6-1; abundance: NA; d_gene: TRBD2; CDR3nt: TGTGCCAGCAGTGATGGACTAGCCGACTCCTACGAGCAGTACTTC; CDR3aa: CASSDGLADSYEQYF
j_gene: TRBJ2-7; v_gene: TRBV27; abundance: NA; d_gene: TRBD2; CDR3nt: TGTGCCAGCAAGTCGGGGGGAGAAGTCGAGCAGTACTTC; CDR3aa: CASKSGGEVEQYF
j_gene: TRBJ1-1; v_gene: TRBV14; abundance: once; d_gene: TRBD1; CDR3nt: TGTGCCAGCAGCCCATTCCGTACCGGGACAGGAACTGAAGCTTTCTTT; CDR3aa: CASSPFRTGTGTEAFF
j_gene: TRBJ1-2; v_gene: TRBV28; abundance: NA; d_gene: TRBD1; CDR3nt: TGTGCCAGCAGTCGGAAAAGGACAGGGGACTCTAACTATGGCTACACCTTC; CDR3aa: CASSRKRTGDSNYGYTF
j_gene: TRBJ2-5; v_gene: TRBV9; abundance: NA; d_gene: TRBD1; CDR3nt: TGTGCCAGCAGCGAATACAGGGGGCGAAAAGAGACCCAGTACTTC; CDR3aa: CASSEYRGRKETQYF
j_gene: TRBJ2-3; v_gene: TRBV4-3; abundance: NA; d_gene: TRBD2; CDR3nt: TGCGCCAGTAGAATCTCACGGACTAGCGGGACAGATACGCAGTATTTT; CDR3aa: CASRISRTSGTDTQYF
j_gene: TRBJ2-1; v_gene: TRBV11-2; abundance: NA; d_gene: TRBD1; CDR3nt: TGTGCCAGCAAGATGACCTGGAGGGACAGGGTATGGAATGAGCAGTTCTTC; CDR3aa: CASKMTWRDRVWNEQFF
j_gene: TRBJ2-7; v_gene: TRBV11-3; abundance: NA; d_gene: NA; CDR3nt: TGTGCCAGCAGCTCCACCCCGGGACGGGAGTACTACGAGCAGTACTTC; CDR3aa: CASSSTPGREYYEQYF
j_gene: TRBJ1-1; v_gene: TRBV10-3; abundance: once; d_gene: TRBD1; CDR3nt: TGTGCCATCAGTAGGTCTACAGGGGCCCGAGACACTGAAGCTTTCTTT; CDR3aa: CAISRSTGARDTEAFF
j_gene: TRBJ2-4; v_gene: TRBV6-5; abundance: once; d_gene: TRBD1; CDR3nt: TGTGCCAGCAGTTCCTCTCCCGGGACAGCGAAAAACATTCAGTACTTC; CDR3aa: CASSSSPGTAKNIQYF
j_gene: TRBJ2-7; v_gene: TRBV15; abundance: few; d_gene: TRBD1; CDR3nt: TGTGCCACCAGCAGAGACCAGGACAGGGTTCAATACGAGCAGTACTTC; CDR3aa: CATSRDQDRVQYEQYF
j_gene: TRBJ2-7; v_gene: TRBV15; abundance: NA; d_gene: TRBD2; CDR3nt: TGTGCCACCAGCATTAGCGGGAGGAGAACCTACGAGCAGTACTTC; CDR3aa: CATSISGRRTYEQYF